The count of the clone carrying this TCR beta chain is one. The antigen remains undetermined. Assay: immunoSEQ multiplex PCR; the TCRdb copy retains only in-frame clones and omits some. The table includes 150,000 to 250,000 clones, approximately 93% detected once. This sample is drawn from a study of T cell responses to AZD1222 COVID-19 vaccine. The CDR3 is 15 amino acids. The V end was cut by 2 bases, the J end by 2 bases, with 10 bases between. The germline V gene encodes CDR1 MNHNS and CDR2 SASEGT. Study findings and constraints: Among the donors, most were white British and more were female, and clonal diversity was possibly underestimated.

Sequencing used peripheral blood, obtained 28 days after the second AZD1222 dose. The clonotype was recovered from an adult who received the AZD1222 COVID-19 vaccine. J is TRBJ2-1 and V is TRBV6-1, with a tentative D call TRBD2 (6 bases). The DNA for the CDR3 is TGTGCCAGCAGTGAAACGGGGGTTCCCTACAATGAGCAGTTCTTC. It encodes CASSETGVPYNEQFF.